Each of the 30 T cell receptor beta chains below was sequenced from the same sample in a study of blood T cell repertoires in COVID-19. TCRdb keeps only in-frame clones here, not all; method: immunoSEQ multiplex PCR. The sample consists of some 290,000 clones, around 85% of them appearing once. The sequencing input was peripheral blood. The receptors stem from a woman in her twenties or thirties with COVID-19, enrolled during active disease.

The rearrangement uses TRBV27 and TRBJ1-1; D is possibly TRBD1 (6 bases). Trimming took 2 bases from V and 4 from J, leaving 11 bases between them. The CDR3 runs 14 residues. CDR1 and CDR2 from the germline V gene are MNHEY and SMNVEV (reference sequence). For the CDR3, the DNA is TGTGCCAGCAGTTTAACAGGGTCTATCACTGAAGCTTTCTTT. This sequence encodes CASSLTGSITEAFF.

The gene calls are TRBV1 and TRBJ1-2; TRBD1 reflects the table's D call only, with no check against the DNA. TRBV1 is reported as a pseudogene. CDR3 length: 16 amino acids. CDR3 bases: TGCACCAGCAGCCAAGAGGCAGGGGAGTGTAACTATGGCTACACCTTC. The encoded protein is CTSSQEAGECNYGYTF.

The CDR3 protein is CASSNGLQVGRSEAFF. The CDR3, as DNA: TGTGCCAGCAGCAATGGCCTTCAAGTTGGGAGATCTGAAGCTTTCTTT. The chain uses TRBV11-2 and TRBJ1-1; D remains ambiguous. V gave up 5 bases and J gave up 6 bases, with 22 bases separating them. Germline lookup yields CDR1 SGHAT and CDR2 FQNNGV. This CDR3 region has 16 residues. Combining the CDR3 with reference TRBV11-2 and TRBJ1-1 gives the whole variable domain EAGVAQSPRYKIIEKRQSVAFWCNPISGHATLYWYQQILGQGPKLLIQFQNNGVVDDSQLPKDRFSAERLKGVDSTLKIQPAKLEDSAVYLCASSNGLQVGRSEAFFGQGTRLTVV.

In DNA form, the CDR3 reads TGTGCCAGCAGCCTGGGGGGACAGGGGTCGTATACGCAGTATTTT. Its protein is CASSLGGQGSYTQYF. The J gene is TRBJ2-3, the V gene TRBV5-8; TRBD1 matches 10 bases. CDR3 size: 15 residues. Trimming removed 4 bases from V and 7 bases from J; junction bases left unmatched: 9. Germline-derived CDR1 and CDR2 are SGHTS and YDEGEE.

The chain recombines TRBV3-1 (or the pseudogene TRBV3-2) with TRBJ2-2; 7 bases fit TRBD1. V trimming: 0 bases; J trimming: 0 bases; junction bases outside the gene matches: 7. CDR1 and CDR2 from the germline V gene are LGHDT and YNNKEL (reference sequence). The length of the CDR3 is 18 residues. CDR3 loop: CASSQDPRQGSNTGELFF. CDR3 in DNA: TGTGCCAGCAGCCAAGATCCCCGACAGGGCTCGAACACCGGGGAGCTGTTTTTT.

The chain couples TRBV6-5 to TRBJ1-1; tentatively, D is TRBD1 (5 bases). This CDR3 comprises 15 residues. Trimming shortened V by 0 bases and J by 5 bases, and 13 bases separated the two germline ends. Looked up from germline, CDR1 is MNHEY and CDR2 is SVGAGI. The DNA for the CDR3 is TGTGCCAGCAGTTACTCGACTGGGGGAGGGACTGAAGCTTTCTTT. Its protein product is CASSYSTGGGTEAFF.

J is TRBJ1-4 and V is TRBV28; TRBD1 aligns across 7 bases. V lost 3 bases and J lost 3; bases outside the gene matches: 4. The CDR3 extends over 15 amino acids. The germline V gene encodes CDR1 MDHEN and CDR2 SYDVKM. CDR3: CASSFGQGANEKLFF. Written as DNA, the CDR3 is TGTGCCAGCAGTTTTGGTCAGGGGGCTAATGAAAAACTGTTTTTT.

The rearrangement links TRBV7-7 to TRBJ2-7; 10 nucleotides line up with TRBD1. The CDR3 has 16 residues. CDR1 and CDR2 (germline): SSHAT, FNYEAQ (reference sequence). The V and J ends lost 3 bases and 0 bases, in that order; junction bases with no gene match: 5. As DNA, the CDR3 is TGTGCCAGCAGCTTCCGGACAGGGGGGCCCTCCTACGAGCAGTACTTC. This gives the protein CASSFRTGGPSYEQYF.

This chain joins TRBV14 and TRBJ2-7, with TRBD1 matching 8 bases. Germline CDR1 is SGHDN and CDR2 is FVKESK. The CDR3 totals 14 residues. The J segment lost 9 bases and the V segment lost 5 bases, leaving 12 bases of the junction unmatched. DNA of the CDR3: TGTGCCAGCAGCATCCGGGACAGGCCCGGGAGGCAGTACTTC. Its translation: CASSIRDRPGRQYF.

The gene calls are TRBV6-1 and TRBJ1-1; D uncertain. CDR3 length: 15 amino acids. The V and J ends lost 0 bases and 1 base respectively, with 9 bases between them. Germline V gene sequence: CDR1 MNHNS, CDR2 SASEGT. CDR3 in amino acids: CASSEAQVWNTEAFF. CDR3 nucleotide sequence: TGTGCCAGCAGTGAAGCGCAGGTCTGGAACACTGAAGCTTTCTTT.

The rearrangement uses TRBV19 and TRBJ1-2, with no clear D. V was trimmed by 9 bases and J by 5 bases, leaving 13 bases between them. Germline lookup yields CDR1 LNHDA and CDR2 SQIVND (reference sequence). CDR3 length: 12 amino acids. The CDR3 DNA sequence: TGTGCCAGCGCGGCAGACTTTTATGGCTACACCTTC. It encodes CASAADFYGYTF.

CDR3: CASRVPRDTKLITYEQYF. As DNA, the CDR3 is TGTGCCAGCAGAGTCCCCCGGGACACGAAACTGATTACCTACGAGCAGTACTTC. The chain links TRBV28 to TRBJ2-7; D may be TRBD1 (6 bases). The CDR3 runs 18 residues. CDR1 and CDR2 (germline): MDHEN, SYDVKM. V was shortened by 6 bases and J by 2 bases, with 26 bases between the two germline ends.

The chain couples TRBV6-6 to TRBJ1-1; D uncertain. This CDR3 is built from 15 residues. Germline V lookup: CDR1 MNHNY, CDR2 SVGAGI (reference sequence). V was trimmed by 7 bases and J by 1 base, leaving 16 bases between them. CDR3 residues: CASILQPTTNTEAFF. As DNA, the CDR3 is TGTGCCAGCATTTTACAGCCCACGACGAACACTGAAGCTTTCTTT.

The rearrangement uses TRBV4-1 and TRBJ2-1; 10 bases align to TRBD1. Trimming removed 3 bases from V and 4 bases from J; junction bases left unmatched: 9. The CDR3 runs to 17 residues. Looked up from germline, CDR1 is MGHRA and CDR2 is YSYEKL. The CDR3 DNA is TGCGCCAGCAGCCAGAAAAGTTCGGGACAGGGGTACAATGAGCAGTTCTTC. Translated, it gives CASSQKSSGQGYNEQFF.

This chain uses TRBV30 with TRBJ1-1; 7 bases line up with TRBD1. Germline V lookup: CDR1 GTSNPN, CDR2 SVGIG (reference sequence). The length of the CDR3 is 16 residues. After removal of 1 base from V and 0 bases from J, the junction contained 8 bases not matched to a gene. CDR3 region: CAWSGWTGPMNTEAFF. CDR3 coding DNA: TGTGCCTGGAGTGGATGGACAGGCCCCATGAACACTGAAGCTTTCTTT.

This rearrangement joins TRBV5-6 to TRBJ1-1; D gene unclear. The CDR3 is 12 residues long. Germline V gene sequence: CDR1 SGHDT, CDR2 YYEEEE. V lost 4 bases and J lost 6, with 10 bases in between. The CDR3 region has the DNA TGTGCCAGCAGCCGTCCCGGGTCTGAAGCTTTCTTT. Its protein is CASSRPGSEAFF.

The gene calls are TRBV5-8 and TRBJ2-7; 12 nucleotides line up with TRBD2. Germline CDR1 reads SGHTS; CDR2 reads YDEGEE. The ends lost 4 bases at V and 3 bases at J; junction bases unmatched: 11. CDR3 size: 17 residues. The CDR3 is CASSLTSGGALIYEQYF. CDR3 bases: TGTGCCAGCAGCCTGACTAGCGGGGGCGCCCTTATCTACGAGCAGTACTTC. The whole variable domain, filled in from reference TRBV5-8 and TRBJ2-7, reads EAGVTQSPTHLIKTRGQQATLRCSPISGHTSVYWYQQALGLGLQFLLWYDEGEERNRGNFPPRFSGRQFPNYSSELNVNALELEDSALYLCASSLTSGGALIYEQYFGPGTRLTVT.

This chain joins TRBV19 and TRBJ2-7; tentative D call: TRBD1 (6 bases). The CDR3 runs to 12 residues. Germline V CDR1 and CDR2: LNHDA, SQIVND (reference sequence). Trimming pared 7 bases from V and 10 bases from J, leaving 17 bases between. CDR3: CASTLRGSYQYF. In nucleotides, the CDR3 is TGTGCCAGTACCCTGAGGGGGAGCTACCAGTACTTC.

A single count supports this clone. Here the CDR3 DNA reads TGTGCCAGCAGTTTGGGGGGTACAGGGCCCCAGCATTTT. Protein product: CASSLGGTGPQHF. The chain links TRBV6-5 to TRBJ1-5, with D tentatively TRBD1 (5 bases). Germline V gives CDR1 MNHEY, CDR2 SVGAGI. V was clipped by 4 bases and J by 9 bases, with 13 bases between them. CDR3 length: 13 amino acids.

The chain combines TRBV21-1 with TRBJ1-1; the table's TRBD1 call for D was not verified on the DNA. TRBV21-1 is shown as a pseudogene. The CDR3 is 15 residues long. The CDR3 DNA sequence: TGTGCCAGCAGCAATCGTTCGAGGTCAGGGACTGAAGCTTTCTTT. Translating it yields CASSNRSRSGTEAFF.

The CDR3 protein is CASRPWRGGSNEQFF. The CDR3 DNA is TGCGCCAGCCGCCCCTGGAGGGGGGGATCCAATGAGCAGTTCTTC. This chain links TRBV4-1 with TRBJ2-1; D might be TRBD2 (7 bases). Between the trimmed V and J ends, which lost 8 bases and 6 bases, there was a span of 20 bases. The CDR3 totals 15 residues. Looked up from germline, CDR1 is MGHRA and CDR2 is YSYEKL.

The rearrangement joins TRBV6-1 to TRBJ2-1, with 8 bases aligning to TRBD2. Per germline, CDR1 MNHNS and CDR2 SASEGT. This CDR3 spans 19 amino acids. After removal of 4 bases from V and 0 bases from J, the junction contained 14 bases not matched to a gene. Here the CDR3 reads CASSGRGGQKASSYNEQFF. In DNA, the CDR3 is TGTGCCAGCAGTGGACGGGGGGGCCAAAAAGCTAGCTCCTACAATGAGCAGTTCTTC.

The chain recombines TRBV10-2 with TRBJ2-7, with a weak D call TRBD1 (6 bases). V was shortened by 7 bases and J by 1 base, with 17 bases between the two germline ends. There are 15 residues in the CDR3. CDR1 is WSHSY, CDR2 SAAADI, per germline. CDR3 region: CASIDKTTGSYEQYF. CDR3 DNA sequence: TGCGCCAGCATCGACAAAACGACAGGATCCTACGAGCAGTACTTC.

V is TRBV15 and J is TRBJ1-3, with TRBD1 matching 7 bases. This CDR3 is built from 19 residues. With 4 bases clipped from V and 0 bases from J, the junction kept 15 bases outside the gene matches. Germline lookup yields CDR1 LNHNV and CDR2 YYDKDF (reference sequence). The CDR3 DNA reads TGTGCCACCAGCAAGACCGGGACAGCCACTCTAAGCTCTGGAAACACCATATATTTT. It translates to CATSKTGTATLSSGNTIYF. Full variable domain (outside the CDR3, taken from reference TRBV15 and TRBJ1-3): DAMVIQNPRYQVTQFGKPVTLSCSQTLNHNVMYWYQQKSSQAPKLLFHYYDKDFNNEADTPDNFQSRRPNTSFCFLDIRSPGLGDTAMYLCATSKTGTATLSSGNTIYFGEGSWLTVV.

This CDR3 is CASSLLGNSQETQYF. The CDR3 bases are TGTGCCAGCAGCCTATTGGGTAACAGTCAAGAGACCCAGTACTTC. The chain carries TRBV7-9 and TRBJ2-5, with no clear D. Trimming left V 5 bases short and J 2 bases short, with 15 bases between. From germline, CDR1 is SEHNR and CDR2 FQNEAQ (reference sequence). This CDR3 has 15 amino acids.

The chain is built from TRBV4-1 and TRBJ2-3; D is possibly TRBD2 (5 bases). The ends were cut back, 1 base at V and 6 bases at J, with 17 bases in the middle. CDR1 is MGHRA and CDR2 is YSYEKL in the germline V gene. The CDR3 length is 16 residues. CDR3 in amino acids: CASSQGAGLGIDTQYF. DNA for the CDR3: TGCGCCAGCAGCCAAGGGGCCGGACTGGGGATTGATACGCAGTATTTT.

J is TRBJ2-7 and V is TRBV10-3; D is uncertain. V was clipped by 2 bases and J by 5 bases, with 4 bases between them. Germline assignment: CDR1 ENHRY and CDR2 SYGVKD. This CDR3 is 11 amino acids long. The CDR3 bases are TGTGCCATCAGTGAGCTTAACGAGCAGTACTTC. Amino acids: CAISELNEQYF.

The gene calls are TRBV27 and TRBJ2-7; 8 bases match TRBD2. Germline loops: CDR1 MNHEY, CDR2 SMNVEV (reference sequence). J gave up 7 bases and V 5 bases, and 10 bases lay outside the gene matches. The CDR3 loop spans 14 amino acids. The CDR3: CASSLLAGYPEQYF. CDR3 DNA: TGTGCCAGCAGTCTCTTAGCGGGGTACCCGGAGCAGTACTTC.

This chain joins TRBV6-5 and TRBJ1-3; no clear D. The V gene lost 0 bases and the J gene lost 0 bases, with 6 bases spanning the gap. Per the germline V gene, CDR1 is MNHEY and CDR2 is SVGAGI. CDR3 size: 15 residues. The CDR3 nucleotides are TGTGCCAGCAGTTACTCAAGAGTCTCTGGAAACACCATATATTTT. Translation: CASSYSRVSGNTIYF.

The J gene is TRBJ1-1, the V gene TRBV28; possibly TRBD1 for D (5 bases). Germline V lookup: CDR1 MDHEN, CDR2 SYDVKM. The V gene lost 4 bases and the J gene lost 0 bases, with 15 bases spanning the gap. The CDR3 contains 16 residues. Written as DNA, the CDR3 is TGTGCCAGCAGTTACATCCTTGGGGGGATGAACACTGAAGCTTTCTTT. Translated: CASSYILGGMNTEAFF.